Sequencing of this TCR beta chain was carried out in a study of CD8 T cells in ankylosing spondylitis. Regarding the study as a whole: A number of the motif variants had already been described in reactive arthritis synovial fluid and blood. A TCR beta motif of 7 to 9 highly homologous variants seemed to mark ankylosing spondylitis blood. Matched ankylosing spondylitis synovial fluid reportedly contained a significantly enriched population of disease-linked clones.

In regard to this clonotype: What it binds is not known.

Using its own MiXCR run on the 5' RACE reads, TCRdb lists one record per CDR3 protein. The sample has tens of thousands of distinct CDR3 sequences, around 25% seen once. The V and J ends lost 2 bases and 2 bases respectively, with 10 bases between them. The V gene's germline CDR1 is SGHTA and CDR2 FQGNSA. The CDR3 extends over 15 amino acids. The TCR originated in a male donor with ankylosing spondylitis or in good health (not recorded which). The chain employs TRBV7-2 and TRBJ2-1; D ambiguous. Source material: blood, either unsorted or a sorted T cell fraction (not recorded which). CDR3 sequence reads: CASSLWAETYNEQFF. In DNA form, the CDR3 reads TGTGCCAGCAGCTTATGGGCGGAGACCTACAATGAGCAGTTCTTC.